Given below is one T cell receptor (beta chain) in context. These data are taken from a study of blood T cell repertoires in COVID-19. Turning to the study itself: PBMCs, B-cell-depleted T cells, or T cells were the source of the cDNA or gDNA that made up the material.

Trimming cost V 6 bases and J 3 bases; bases outside gene matches: 4. This CDR3 has 14 residues. CDR1 SNHLY and CDR2 FYNNEI come from the germline V gene. In the study's own analysis: Reference gene primer amplification in the assay estimated nucleated cell counts. Sequenced by immunoSEQ multiplex PCR; TCRdb stores in-frame clones only, minus some. V, J and clone size reflect that table, while D and trimming were determined from the DNA. Among approximately 12,000 clones listed, 73% were seen once. The sample was peripheral blood. The chain couples TRBV2 to TRBJ2-3, with 9 bases lining up with TRBD2. The receptor's source is a human donor in a cohort sampled during active COVID-19. The CDR3 DNA sequence: TGTGCCAGCAGGCGGGGGGGCCTGACAGATACGCAGTATTTT. This translates into CASRRGGLTDTQYF.